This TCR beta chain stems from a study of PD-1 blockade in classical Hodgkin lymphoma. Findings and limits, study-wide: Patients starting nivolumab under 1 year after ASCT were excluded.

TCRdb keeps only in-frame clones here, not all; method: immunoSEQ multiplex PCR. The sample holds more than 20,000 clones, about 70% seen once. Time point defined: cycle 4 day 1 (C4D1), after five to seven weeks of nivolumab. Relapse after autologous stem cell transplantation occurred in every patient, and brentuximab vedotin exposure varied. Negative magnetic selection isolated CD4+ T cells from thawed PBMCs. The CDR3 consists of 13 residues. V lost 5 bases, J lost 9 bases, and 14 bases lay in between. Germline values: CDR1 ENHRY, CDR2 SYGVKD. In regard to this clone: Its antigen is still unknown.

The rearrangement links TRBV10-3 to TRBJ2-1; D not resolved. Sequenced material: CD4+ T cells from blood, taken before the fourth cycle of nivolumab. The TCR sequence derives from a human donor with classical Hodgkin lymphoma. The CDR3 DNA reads TGTGCCATCAGTCCCAAAGGTGGGTTTGAGCAGTTCTTC. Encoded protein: CAISPKGGFEQFF.